The clone carrying this T cell receptor beta chain was detected many times. This specimen belongs to a study of T cells in Graves' hyperthyroidism and ophthalmopathy. V gave up 2 bases and J gave up 1 base, with 5 bases separating them. This CDR3 is built from 13 residues. The authors obtained PBMCs from roughly 10 ml of fresh peripheral blood. The source material, RNA transcripts, was used to amplify TCR beta CDR3 regions. The HTBI primer set drove a first-round RT-PCR of the TCR CDR3. MiXCR, applied by TCRdb to the multiplex PCR reads, yields one record per CDR3 protein. The sample lists some 400,000 distinct CDR3 sequences; about 13% were seen once.

The clonotype comes from a man aged 30 to 39 with Graves' hyperthyroidism that later progressed to Graves' ophthalmopathy. The chain carries TRBV12-3 or TRBV12-4 and TRBJ1-2; no definite D call. Sample: blood. CDR3 bases: TGTGCCAGCAGTTTACAGAGTAACTATGGCTACACCTTC. Amino acid sequence: CASSLQSNYGYTF.